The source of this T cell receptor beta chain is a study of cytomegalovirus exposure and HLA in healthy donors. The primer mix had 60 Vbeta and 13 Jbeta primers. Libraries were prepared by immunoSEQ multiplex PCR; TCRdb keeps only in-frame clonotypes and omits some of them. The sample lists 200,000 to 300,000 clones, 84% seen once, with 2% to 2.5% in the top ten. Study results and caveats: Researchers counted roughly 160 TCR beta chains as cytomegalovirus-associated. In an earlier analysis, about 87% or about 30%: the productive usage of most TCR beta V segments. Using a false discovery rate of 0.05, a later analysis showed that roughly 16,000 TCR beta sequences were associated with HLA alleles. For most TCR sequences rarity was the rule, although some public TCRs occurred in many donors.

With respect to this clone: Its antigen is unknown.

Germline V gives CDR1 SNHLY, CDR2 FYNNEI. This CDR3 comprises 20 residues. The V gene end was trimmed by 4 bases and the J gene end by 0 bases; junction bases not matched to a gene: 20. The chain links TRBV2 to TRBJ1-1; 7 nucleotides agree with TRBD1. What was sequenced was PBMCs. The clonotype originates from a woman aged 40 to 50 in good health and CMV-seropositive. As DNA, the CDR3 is TGTGCCAGCAGTGTTGTAATTGGGTGGGAAGGGGGCGAGGTGAACACTGAAGCTTTCTTT. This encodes CASSVVIGWEGGEVNTEAFF.